These 8 T cell receptor beta chains were all obtained from the same sample, sequenced in a study of graft-versus-host responses after intestinal transplantation. These receptors are not linked to any known antigen. Sequencing was performed with immunoSEQ multiplex PCR; in TCRdb, only in-frame clones are kept and a portion is missing. Of fewer than 90,000 clones listed, around 93% are singletons. Sequences were derived from unstimulated CD4+ T cells sorted from spleen or lymph node cells, sampled before transplant. The receptors here all came from a human donor who was the organ donor for an intestinal transplant.

As regards this clone: Other DNA variants within this sample encode the same CDR3. J is TRBJ1-1 and V is TRBV4-1; D is ambiguous. The CDR3 has 14 residues. CDR1 and CDR2 from the germline V gene are MGHRA and YSYEKL. With 3 bases removed from V and 4 bases from J, the gap between germline ends came to 12 bases. The CDR3 sequence is CASSQDRGGTEAFF. The CDR3 coding sequence is TGCGCCAGCAGCCAGGATCGGGGAGGCACTGAAGCTTTCTTT.

This clone occurred once. The rearrangement links TRBV30 to TRBJ1-1; D ambiguous. Germline V CDR1 and CDR2: GTSNPN, SVGIG (reference sequence). This CDR3 comprises 14 residues. V lost 3 bases, J lost 5 bases, and 16 bases lay in between. The CDR3 protein is CAWSRTPVRTEAFF. CDR3 in DNA: TGTGCCTGGAGCAGGACTCCGGTCCGGACTGAAGCTTTCTTT.

This rearrangement joins TRBV18 to TRBJ1-6; no reliable D call. CDR3 size: 17 residues. V lost 4 bases and J 0 bases, leaving 13 bases between the germline ends. CDR1 is KGHSH and CDR2 is LQKENI in the germline V gene. The CDR3 region is CASSLLTPSSYNSPLHF. As DNA, the CDR3 is TGTGCCAGCTCACTCCTCACGCCGAGCTCCTATAATTCACCCCTCCACTTT.

This chain connects TRBV6-1 to TRBJ1-2; 9 nucleotides agree with TRBD1. Germline V CDR1 and CDR2: MNHNS, SASEGT. This CDR3 spans 14 amino acids. Trimming removed 6 bases from V and 4 bases from J; junction bases left unmatched: 6. The CDR3 DNA is TGTGCCAGCAGCCCCCAGACAGGGGGCTATGGCTACACCTTC. It codes for CASSPQTGGYGYTF.

This chain joins TRBV6-6 and TRBJ1-5; 7 bases agree with TRBD1. This CDR3 is 15 amino acids long. Germline lookup yields CDR1 MNHNY and CDR2 SVGAGI (reference sequence). The trim removed 2 bases at V and 0 bases at J, leaving 1 base unmatched. The DNA of the CDR3 is TGTGCCAGCAGTTACAGGGGGCATAGCAATCAGCCCCAGCATTTT. This encodes CASSYRGHSNQPQHF.

J is TRBJ2-2 and V is TRBV7-3; possible D gene TRBD1, 5 bases. The germline V and J ends were trimmed by 2 bases and 5 bases, with 12 bases remaining between them. The CDR3 is made up of 15 amino acids. The V gene's germline CDR1 is SGHTA and CDR2 FQGTGA. CDR3 DNA: TGTGCCAGCAGCTTAGAAGGGGCGTGGACCGGGGAGCTGTTTTTT. As protein: CASSLEGAWTGELFF.

The chain links TRBV6-5 to TRBJ1-5; D remains unclear. This CDR3 is 14 amino acids long. Germline CDR1 is MNHEY and CDR2 is SVGAGI. V was cut by 5 bases and J by 7 bases, with 15 bases left in between. The DNA for the CDR3 is TGTGCCAGCAGTGTGGAGGGAAGGTACCAGCCCCAGCATTTT. Its translation: CASSVEGRYQPQHF.

The chain employs TRBV4-2 and TRBJ2-6, with a possible D match to TRBD1 (5 bases). Trimming removed 1 base from V and 1 base from J, with 14 bases in between. The CDR3 totals 18 residues. The germline CDR1 and CDR2 sequences are LGHNA and YNFKEQ. The CDR3 reads CASSQVVGASSGANVLTF. The CDR3 nucleotides read TGTGCCAGCAGCCAAGTAGTTGGGGCCTCTTCTGGGGCCAACGTCCTGACTTTC.